The subject of this entry is one T cell receptor (beta chain). Its antigen remains unidentified. This record belongs to a study of shared clonotypes between healthy human individuals. Each subset's genomic DNA was split evenly across several immunoSEQ plates. Assay: immunoSEQ multiplex PCR; the TCRdb copy retains only in-frame clones and omits some. The sample carries about 680,000 clones, 55% to 75% recorded once. Overall study results and limits: It was observed that roughly 4.8% of naive CD4 clonotypes were shared across several donors.

V was pared by 5 bases and J by 5 bases, with 7 bases between. This CDR3 is 12 amino acids long. Germline lookup yields CDR1 SGHNT and CDR2 YENEEA. This receptor was taken from a woman aged 25-40 years in good health. The genes are TRBV11-3 and TRBJ2-1; D gene unclear. The source material was memory CD4+ T cells sorted from blood. Subset described: CD45RA-negative fraction. The CDR3 region is CASSLLDNEQFF. The CDR3 nucleotides read TGTGCCAGCAGCCTACTGGACAATGAGCAGTTCTTC.